What follows is one TCR beta chain and its context. TCRdb re-called the RACE reads through MiXCR, storing one row per CDR3 protein. This sample has fewer than 200,000 distinct CDR3 sequences, with approximately 31% found just once. This sample is part of a study of human T cells and chemical hapten exposure. Stated time point: pre-sensitization, week 0. Treatment meaning: therapeutic diphenylcyclopropenone sensitization with weekly scalp DPC. Every donor had alopecia and was 18 to 70 years old; all were suitable for DPC. Germline CDR1 is MDHEN and CDR2 is SYDVKM. The CDR3 has 12 residues. Losses at the gene ends were 4 bases for V and 6 bases for J; bases not matched to a gene: 3.

This chain connects TRBV28 to TRBJ2-7; TRBD2 matches 7 bases. The sequence derives from a woman aged 30 to 39 with alopecia areata. Some clones in this sample may be carry-over from other donors' samples. The source was whole blood, collected in connection with sensitization to the hapten diphenylcyclopropenone (DPC). The CDR3 DNA follows: TGTGCCAGCAGTTCCCCGGGGGGCGAGCAGTACTTC. Its protein is CASSSPGGEQYF.